The T cell receptor beta chain under discussion was sequenced for a study of T cells in Graves' hyperthyroidism and ophthalmopathy (dated by TCRdb to between 2018 and 2021). Regarding the study in general: Peripheral blood samples were taken at initial diagnosis, before any treatment was given. In about 6 Graves' hyperthyroidism patients, the study also compared T-cell repertoires from thyroid tissue with T-cell repertoires from blood. After blood sampling, hyperthyroidism patients were treated with methimazole at a starting dose of 30 mg daily, and ophthalmopathy patients were treated with high-dose intravenous methylprednisolone. Whether ophthalmopathy could be predicted prospectively was tested in an independent validation cohort made up of some 20 hyperthyroidism patients plus 17 patients who later progressed to ophthalmopathy. TCR V-J signatures able to tell the groups apart were searched for in a discovery cohort of 90 to 100 patients, of whom 43 had Graves' ophthalmopathy and more than 55 had stable Graves' hyperthyroidism. The 90 to 100 discovery patients were randomly split 7:3 into training and test sets. TCR Vbeta CDR3 sequencing of 120 to 150 peripheral blood samples (around 45 ophthalmopathy, 70 to 85 hyperthyroidism and about 17 progressor patients) is reported in the paper.

From cysteine to phenylalanine, the CDR3 is 8 amino acids long. Of the read, only the CDR3 DNA is kept; its 24 bases are in frame from base 1. CDR1 and CDR2 are drawn from the germline V gene: SNHLY, FYNNEI. TCR beta CDR3 regions were amplified from RNA transcripts. A first-round RT-PCR of the TCR CDR3 used the HTBI primer set with the Qiagen OneStep RT-PCR kit. Libraries were constructed in a second round of multiplex PCR, after which size selection and purification were carried out. Paired-end sequencing of the libraries was performed with 100 bp reads on an Illumina HiSeq2000. On the study's bioinformatics: SOAPnuke was used to process the raw data, throwing out any read that contained adapters or uncalled bases, had a mean Phred below 15, or lacked an exact constant-primer or identifier match. High-quality paired reads were merged using COPE v1.2.5, and each unique nucleotide sequence was defined as a clonotype. MiTCR v1.1 was used to align clonotypes to the IMGT TRBV, TRBD and TRBJ reference segments. The analysis included only V-J combinations with a frequency above 0.0001, which together covered around 99% of the repertoires. The TCS score was defined as F50 (clonal expansion) divided by E x V (chaos), with BLOSUM62-based TCRdist calculated between CDR3 peptides within each V-J. Welch's t-statistics and random forest reduced approximately 520 V-J features to under 15, which were used in a naive Bayes classifier (R e1071). TCRdb applied fastp at Q25 and MiXCR to the public reads, then kept only in-frame beta chains. Each CDR3 protein gets just one entry, which takes the most common genes and DNA from the rows behind it. TCRdb, rather than the study authors, made the V and J calls. This sample gives roughly 300,000 distinct CDR3 sequences in total; roughly 13% of them show up just once. Around 23% of the sample belongs to the ten largest clones.

Graves' hyperthyroidism was defined as stable when no progression to ophthalmopathy occurred over 18 months of follow-up. The hyperthyroidism patients were between 18 and 65 years old and newly diagnosed, with a disease duration of less than 2 months. Patients with uncontrolled infections, other autoimmune diseases, pregnancy or lactation were excluded. Diagnoses were based on clinical symptoms, serum thyroxine and TRAb, thyroid ultrasound and orbital computed tomography. Ficoll-Paque density gradient centrifugation was used to isolate PBMCs from 8 to 10 ml of fresh peripheral blood. Total RNA was extracted with Trizol reagent, and quality was checked on an Agilent 2100 Bioanalyzer. Points the paper makes about the study in general: Sample size was not statistically predetermined, and investigators were not blinded to group allocation. In cross-validation, a model built on a 13 V-J signature told ophthalmopathy apart from stable hyperthyroidism with under 90% sensitivity and 81% to 82% specificity, and in testing the same model reached 80%/75%. In validation, the model predicted progression to ophthalmopathy a median of about 6.5 months before onset, with roughly 68% sensitivity and around 76% specificity. Blood samples also contained most of the expanded thyroid clonotypes (frequency above 0.001), which suggests that blood repertoires may reflect thyroid immune responses.

The table lists this clonotype with many counts. Its binding antigen is unknown. One junction end disagrees with the germline gene, perhaps due to a read error. Sequencing used blood. The chain was built from TRBV2 and TRBJ1-1, with the D gene too uncertain to name. The TCR originated in a woman aged 25 to 39 with Graves' hyperthyroidism. The nucleotide sequence is TGTGCCAGCACTGAAGCTTTCTTT. It encodes CASTEAFF.